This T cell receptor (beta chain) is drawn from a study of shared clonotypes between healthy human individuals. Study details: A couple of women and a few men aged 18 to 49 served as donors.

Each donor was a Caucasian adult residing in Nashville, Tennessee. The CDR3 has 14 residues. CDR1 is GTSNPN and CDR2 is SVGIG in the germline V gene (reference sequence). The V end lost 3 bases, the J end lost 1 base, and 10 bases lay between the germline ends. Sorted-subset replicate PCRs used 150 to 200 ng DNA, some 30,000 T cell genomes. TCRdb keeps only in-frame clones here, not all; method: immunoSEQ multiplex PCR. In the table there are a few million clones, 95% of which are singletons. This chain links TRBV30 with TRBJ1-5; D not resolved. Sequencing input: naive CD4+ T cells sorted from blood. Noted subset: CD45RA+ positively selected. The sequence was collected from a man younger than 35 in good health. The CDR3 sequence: CAWSFSSSNQPQHF. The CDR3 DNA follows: TGTGCCTGGAGCTTTTCATCCAGCAATCAGCCCCAGCATTTT.